A single sample gave rise to the 18 T cell receptor beta chains below, sequenced in a study of CD8 T cells in Susac syndrome. With random hexamers, reverse transcription was performed on about 0.5 to 1 ug of RNA. TCRdb reprocessed the immunoSEQ multiplex PCR reads via MiXCR and lists one record per CDR3 protein. The sample contains 160,000 or so distinct CDR3 sequences, around 95% of which appear only once. Sequencing used CD8+ T cells from PBMCs. The source of these receptors is a human donor with multiple sclerosis.

Only one count was recorded for this clonotype. CDR3 protein: CASSEDRRGNTEAFF. CDR3 coding DNA: TGCGCCAGCAGCGAGGATAGGCGAGGGAACACTGAAGCTTTCTTT. This chain links TRBV4-1 with TRBJ1-1, with no clear D. The germline V gene encodes CDR1 MGHRA and CDR2 YSYEKL. This CDR3 has 15 residues. Trimming shortened V by 5 bases and J by 1 base, and 14 bases separated the two germline ends.

This chain joins TRBV15 and TRBJ1-1; TRBD1 aligns across 7 bases. This CDR3 has 13 amino acids. V shed 1 base, J shed 11 bases, and the junction held 7 bases outside the gene matches. The germline gives CDR1 LNHNV, CDR2 YYDKDF (reference sequence). For the CDR3, the DNA is TGTGCCACCAGCAGAGCCGCAGGGGGTCGGGCTTTCTTT. Protein product: CATSRAAGGRAFF.

The chain uses TRBV20-1 and TRBJ1-5; D gene ambiguous. CDR1 is DFQATT and CDR2 is SNEGSKA in the germline V gene (reference sequence). This CDR3 contains 13 residues. The CDR3: CRRNHCFTPSLHF. CDR3 nucleotide sequence: TGCAGACGAAACCACTGCTTTACCCCCTCCTTGCATTTT.

The V call is TRBV9, the J call TRBJ2-3; 8 nucleotides align to TRBD1. The CDR3 consists of 15 residues. CDR1 and CDR2 from the germline V gene are SGDLS and YYNGEE. The V gene end was trimmed by 1 base and the J gene end by 4 bases; junction bases not matched to a gene: 5. As DNA, the CDR3 is TGTGCCAGCAGCGTACAGGGGGCGCGAGCAGATACGCAGTATTTT. This gives the protein CASSVQGARADTQYF.

The chain recombines TRBV3-1 with TRBJ1-5; 7 nucleotides align to TRBD1. V lost 4 bases and J lost 3; bases outside the gene matches: 6. CDR1 is LGHDT, CDR2 YNNKEL, per germline (reference sequence). The CDR3 is 15 amino acids. Here the CDR3 DNA reads TGTGCCAGCAGCCGGGACAGTCGTCCCAATCAGCCCCAGCATTTT. This codes for CASSRDSRPNQPQHF.

The chain joins TRBV7-9 to TRBJ1-1; TRBD1 agrees at 10 bases. This CDR3 contains 15 residues. Trimming removed 6 bases from V and 7 bases from J; junction bases left unmatched: 11. Per the germline V gene, CDR1 is SEHNR and CDR2 is FQNEAQ (reference sequence). In nucleotides, the CDR3 is TGTGCCAGCAGTACTAGGGGACAGGGGCCTTTTGAAGCTTTCTTT. This gives the protein CASSTRGQGPFEAFF.

The chain employs TRBV20-1 and TRBJ2-7; either TRBD1 or TRBD2 may fit D (6 bases each). Germline V gene sequence: CDR1 DFQATT, CDR2 SNEGSKA (reference sequence). V lost 5 bases and J 1 base, leaving 18 bases between the germline ends. The CDR3 sequence is 15 residues long. The CDR3 nucleotides read TGCAGTGCTGGGGCGGGCCGGGGGACATCCTACGAGCAGTACTTC. It encodes CSAGAGRGTSYEQYF.

The rearrangement uses TRBV13 and TRBJ2-7; D is ambiguous. Germline V gene lookup returns CDR1 PRHDT and CDR2 FYEKMQ (reference sequence). This CDR3 is built from 12 residues. Trimming took off 5 bases at V and 2 bases at J, with 7 bases between the two ends. CDR3 sequence: CASSRRTYEQYF. CDR3 nucleotide sequence: TGTGCCAGCAGCCGAAGAACCTACGAGCAGTACTTC.

This chain connects TRBV12-3 or TRBV12-4 to TRBJ2-2, with 9 bases fitting TRBD1. This CDR3 comprises 16 residues. J was trimmed by 4 bases and V by 5 bases; bases with no gene match: 8. Here the CDR3 DNA reads TGTGCCAGCAGTCCTTGGACAGGGGAAGGCACCGGGGAGCTGTTTTTT. Translated: CASSPWTGEGTGELFF.

The gene calls are TRBV30 and TRBJ2-1, with 8 bases matching TRBD2. V was pared by 3 bases and J by 2 bases, with 9 bases of the junction left unmatched. The CDR3 is 16 amino acids. Germline V lookup: CDR1 GTSNPN, CDR2 SVGIG (reference sequence). CDR3 protein: CAWSLNGGGPYNEQFF. CDR3 sequence (DNA): TGTGCCTGGAGCCTTAACGGCGGGGGGCCCTACAATGAGCAGTTCTTC. Using reference TRBV30 and TRBJ2-1 for the parts outside the CDR3, the full variable domain is SQTIHQWPATLVQPVGSPLSLECTVEGTSNPNLYWYRQAAGRGLQLLFYSVGIGQISSEVPQNLSASRPQDRQFILSSKKLLLSDSGFYLCAWSLNGGGPYNEQFFGPGTRLTVL.

V is TRBV27 and J is TRBJ2-2; D ambiguous. The CDR3 length is 16 residues. Germline-derived CDR1 and CDR2 are MNHEY and SMNVEV (reference sequence). Trimming removed 4 bases from V and 0 bases from J, with 12 bases in between. This CDR3 reads CASSWGSIPNTGELFF. The CDR3 coding sequence is TGTGCCAGCAGTTGGGGAAGTATACCGAACACCGGGGAGCTGTTTTTT.

V usage is TRBV20-1 and J usage is TRBJ2-1; possible D gene TRBD2, 7 bases. Trimming cost V 5 bases and J 9 bases, with 26 bases left between them. This CDR3 is built from 16 residues. In germline, CDR1 is DFQATT, CDR2 SNEGSKA (reference sequence). The CDR3 bases are TGCAGTGCTTGCAGGGACACAGCGGGGTCACGGAGTGAGCAGTTCTTC. Translation: CSACRDTAGSRSEQFF.

This chain uses TRBV20-1 with TRBJ1-5; a weak D match, TRBD1 (5 bases). Per germline, CDR1 DFQATT and CDR2 SNEGSKA (reference sequence). The CDR3 runs to 16 residues. V dropped 2 bases and J dropped 0 bases, with 14 bases sitting between them. CDR3 sequence (DNA): TGCAGTGCTAGAAGCGGGACTATTTATAGCAATCAGCCCCAGCATTTT. Amino acid sequence: CSARSGTIYSNQPQHF.

This sequence joins TRBV12-3 or TRBV12-4 and TRBJ1-4, with no clear D. CDR3 size: 11 residues. V was pared by 3 bases and J by 7 bases, with 3 bases between. The CDR3 coding sequence is TGTGCCAGCAGTTTCGGTGAAAAACTGTTTTTT. Translated, it gives CASSFGEKLFF.

The chain joins TRBV27 to TRBJ1-1, with 9 bases aligning to TRBD1. This CDR3 has 13 amino acids. V lost 2 bases and J lost 5; bases outside the gene matches: 0. Germline lookup yields CDR1 MNHEY and CDR2 SMNVEV (reference sequence). The CDR3 DNA follows: TGTGCCAGCAGTTTAGGGACAGGGACTGAAGCTTTCTTT. It yields the protein CASSLGTGTEAFF.

V gene TRBV5-1 combines with J gene TRBJ1-1; 12 nucleotides align to TRBD1. Trimming removed 0 bases from V and 0 bases from J; junction bases left unmatched: 3. The length of the CDR3 is 17 residues. In germline, CDR1 is SGHRS, CDR2 YFSETQ. The CDR3 nucleotides read TGCGCCAGCAGCTTGGAGGGACAGGGGGCGCTGAACACTGAAGCTTTCTTT. Amino acid sequence: CASSLEGQGALNTEAFF.

This clonotype was seen only once. CDR3 sequence (DNA): TGTGCCAGCAGTTTATCTCGGGGGTACAGTAACTATGGCTACACCTTC. Translation gives CASSLSRGYSNYGYTF. This chain uses TRBV27 with TRBJ1-2, with D maybe TRBD1 (5 bases). The CDR3 consists of 16 residues. Germline CDR1 is MNHEY and CDR2 is SMNVEV (reference sequence). V was trimmed by 0 bases and J by 1 base, leaving 12 bases between them.

The rearrangement uses TRBV9 and TRBJ1-2; D is undetermined. The V end lost 3 bases, the J end lost 0 bases, and 12 bases lay between the germline ends. Looked up from germline, CDR1 is SGDLS and CDR2 is YYNGEE. The CDR3 length is 15 residues. The DNA for the CDR3 is TGTGCCAGCAGCGGAGACGGGCGGGCTAACTATGGCTACACCTTC. It yields the protein CASSGDGRANYGYTF.